This T cell receptor (beta chain) came from a study of read filtering for tumor transcriptome and immune sequencing. Findings and limits, study-wide: Correlation between methods rose after single-read clonotypes were removed. Even smaller IR-seq throughput identified most shared clonotypes. Roughly four fifths of IR-seq clonotypes had one read, totaling about 3.3% of reads; RNA-seq: roughly 76% and 46%.

The CDR3 is 13 amino acids. Germline CDR1 and CDR2: SGHVS and FQNEAQ. V was pared by 2 bases and J by 4 bases, with 6 bases between. This library used approximately 0.4 ug RNA and molecular barcoded adaptors spanning alpha/delta and beta/gamma chains. TCRdb passed the reads through MiXCR, listing each CDR3 protein once. The sample yields about 62,000 distinct CDR3 sequences, about 19% seen once. At the time of active disease, bone marrow was collected from every patient. A word on this clonotype: Its target is not known.

This sequence originates from a donor aged 40 or older with multiple myeloma. Sequenced: a population of CD138-negative cells sorted from bone marrow. The gene calls are TRBV7-8 and TRBJ1-5; D might be TRBD1 (6 bases). CDR3 in amino acids: CASSLTGNQPQHF. CDR3 coding DNA: TGTGCCAGCAGCTTAACAGGGAATCAGCCCCAGCATTTT.